The clone carrying this T cell receptor beta chain was seen a single time. The germline V and J ends were trimmed by 2 bases and 3 bases, with 17 bases remaining between them. The length of the CDR3 is 16 residues. The germline V gene encodes CDR1 SGDLS and CDR2 YYNGEE. These data are taken from a study of shared clonotypes between healthy human individuals. TCRdb's copy holds only in-frame clones and misses some; the assay was immunoSEQ multiplex PCR. The table has more than 2,000,000 clones, more than 85% seen once. Sequencing was carried out using naive CD4+ T cells from PBMCs. Subset in this sample: CD45RA+ positively selected. This TCR derives from a young man in good health. Some clones in this sample may be carry-over from other donors' samples. The chain joins TRBV9 to TRBJ2-5, with D perhaps assigned TRBD1 or TRBD2 (5 bases each). The CDR3 DNA reads as TGTGCCAGCAGCGTGGACGCTGGACACGGGGAAGAGACCCAGTACTTC. Amino acids: CASSVDAGHGEETQYF.